This TCR beta chain derives from a study of OX40 agonist ivuxolimab in advanced cancers. Turning to the study itself: Dose-escalation cases comprised hepatocellular carcinoma, melanoma, renal cell or head and neck cancer.

Concerning this clone itself: Its specificity is unknown.

Profiled with immunoSEQ multiplex PCR; TCRdb holds only in-frame clones, not every one. This repertoire shows over 65,000 clones, around 90% found once; its top ten account for 8% to 13%. Study-level findings and limits: Expanded clones tended on average to be more numerous among CD8+ T cells than CD4+.

Germline V gene lookup returns CDR1 SGDLS and CDR2 YYNGEE. V was trimmed by 0 bases and J by 8 bases, leaving 14 bases between them. The CDR3 covers 15 residues. Sequencing used CD4+ or CD8+ T cells sorted from blood, obtained in a trial of the OX40 agonist ivuxolimab. This clonotype was sampled from an adult with an advanced solid tumor such as melanoma, head and neck, liver or kidney cancer. The chain combines TRBV9 with TRBJ2-2; no reliable D call. CDR3 residues: CASSVDGTWGGELFF. The DNA for the CDR3 is TGTGCCAGCAGCGTAGATGGTACCTGGGGAGGGGAGCTGTTTTTT. Combining the CDR3 with reference TRBV9 and TRBJ2-2 gives the whole variable domain DSGVTQTPKHLITATGQRVTLRCSPRSGDLSVYWYQQSLDQGLQFLIQYYNGEERAKGNILERFSAQQFPDLHSELNLSSLELGDSALYFCASSVDGTWGGELFFGEGSRLTVL.